This is a list of T cell receptor beta chains from one sample in a study of CD8+CD57+ T cells in acquired aplastic anemia. TCRdb reanalysed the reads using MiXCR and keeps one entry per CDR3 protein. The sample has about 400,000 distinct CDR3 sequences; about 70% are singletons. Sequenced material: sorted CD4+, CD8+, or CD8+CD57+ T cells (not recorded which) from PBMCs. The receptor set was obtained from a human donor in good health, serving as a control. Each CDR3 is given with its conserved first and last residue. The D gene is left open where the match is weak. Rows give clone size only sometimes, using once, few, many, or a class for an expanded clone.

J gene: TRBJ1-1; D gene: .; clone size: .; V gene: TRBV12-3/TRBV12-4; CDR3 DNA: TGTGCCAGCAGTCCCGGGACTAGCGGGGGGTTGAACACTGAAGCTTTCTTT; CDR3 protein: CASSPGTSGGLNTEAFF
J gene: TRBJ1-3; D gene: .; clone size: once; V gene: TRBV9; CDR3 DNA: TGTGCCAGCAGCGAGCCAGTGGCCGGCAACACCAAGTATTTT; CDR3 protein: CASSEPVAGNTKYF
J gene: TRBJ2-7; D gene: .; clone size: .; V gene: TRBV7-9; CDR3 DNA: TGTGCCAGCAGCGGGACGAGCCTCGGCGATCAGTACTTC; CDR3 protein: CASSGTSLGDQYF
J gene: TRBJ2-2; D gene: .; clone size: .; V gene: TRBV9; CDR3 DNA: TGTGCCAGCAGCGTAGGGGAGGGGACACCCCGCCACTCCGGGGAGCTGTTTTTT; CDR3 protein: CASSVGEGTPRHSGELFF
J gene: TRBJ1-2; D gene: .; clone size: .; V gene: TRBV9; CDR3 DNA: TGTGCCAGCAGCGCATATACGGGAGCATATGGCTACACCTTC; CDR3 protein: CASSAYTGAYGYTF
J gene: TRBJ1-1; D gene: TRBD1; clone size: .; V gene: TRBV10-3; CDR3 DNA: TGTGCCATCAAGGAGGACAGGGCGAACACTGAAGCTTTCTTT; CDR3 protein: CAIKEDRANTEAFF
J gene: TRBJ2-3; D gene: TRBD1; clone size: .; V gene: TRBV7-8; CDR3 DNA: TGTGCCAGCAGCGTCGACAGGGAAAGTCGGAACCAGTACACGCAGTATTTT; CDR3 protein: CASSVDRESRNQYTQYF
J gene: TRBJ2-1; D gene: .; clone size: many; V gene: TRBV5-5; CDR3 DNA: TGTGCCAGCAGCTTCCTATTCTCCTACAATGAGCAGTTCTTC; CDR3 protein: CASSFLFSYNEQFF
J gene: TRBJ2-5; D gene: .; clone size: .; V gene: TRBV2; CDR3 DNA: TGTGCCAGCAGTCAATATAACAGCCTCCATCAGACCCAGTACTTT; CDR3 protein: CASSQYNSLHQTQYF
J gene: TRBJ2-7; D gene: .; clone size: .; V gene: TRBV7-3; CDR3 DNA: TGTGCCAGCAGCTTACCAAGCCTTACCTACGAGCAGTACTTC; CDR3 protein: CASSLPSLTYEQYF
J gene: TRBJ1-2; D gene: .; clone size: .; V gene: TRBV20-1; CDR3 DNA: TGCAGTGCCGACCACGAGAGCACGAACAGGAACTATGGCTACACCTTC; CDR3 protein: CSADHESTNRNYGYTF
J gene: TRBJ2-5; D gene: TRBD2; clone size: .; V gene: TRBV7-9; CDR3 DNA: TGTGCCAGCAGCTTACGAGCGGGGGAAGCCTACGAGCAGTTC; CDR3 protein: CASSLRAGEAYEQF
J gene: TRBJ1-2; D gene: .; clone size: many; V gene: TRBV5-5; CDR3 DNA: TGTGCCAGCAGCCCACCACAGGGATACCCTTCCTTTAACTATGGCTACACCTTC; CDR3 protein: CASSPPQGYPSFNYGYTF